A selection of T cell receptor beta chains follows, all from one sample in a study of neurological immune-mediated disorders. TCRdb itself ran the 5' RACE reads through MiXCR, one entry per CDR3 protein. Among about 45,000 distinct CDR3 sequences listed, roughly 13% were seen once. Material: PBMCs. Receptors were obtained from a man aged 25 to 45 in good health. Each CDR3 is given with its conserved first and last residue. A D gene is named only where the DNA matches it firmly. Expanded clones are given a class, and other clones once, few, many or no size at all.

TGTGCCAGCAGTTCTCCCTCCGGGGTAGCGGGAGATATTGATGAGCAGTTCTTC CASSSPSGVAGDIDEQFF TRBD2 TRBJ2-1 18 TRBV28 .
TGTGCCAGCTCACCACCCATTGGAGAACACTACGAGCAGTACTTC CASSPPIGEHYEQYF . TRBJ2-7 15 TRBV18 many
TGCGCCAGCTGTCAGGGGGCAACTAATGAAAAACTGTTTTTT CASCQGATNEKLFF TRBD1 TRBJ1-4 14 TRBV5-1 many
TGCGCCAGCAGCTTGGCCGGCAACTACAATGAGCAGTTCTTC CASSLAGNYNEQFF . TRBJ2-1 14 TRBV5-1 many
TGTGCCAGCAGTTACGAGGGCTATGAGCAGTTCTTC CASSYEGYEQFF . TRBJ2-1 12 TRBV6-6 many
TGTGCCATCAGTGAAGCTGGAGTCTCGTGGGAGCAGTACTTC CAISEAGVSWEQYF . TRBJ2-7 14 TRBV10-3 many
TGCAGTGTAGGCTGGCGCATTATAAGCGAGCAGTACTTC CSVGWRIISEQYF . TRBJ2-7 13 TRBV20-1 many
TGTGCCAGCAGCCCCCCGGGGGCCTTGGGACAGCCCCAGCATTTT CASSPPGALGQPQHF . TRBJ1-5 15 TRBV11-2 many
TGCGCCAGCAGCTTACAGGGTTTCACAGATACGCAGTATTTT CASSLQGFTDTQYF . TRBJ2-3 14 TRBV5-1 many
TGTGCCAGCAGTTCGACCAGGGGGACTACAGATACGCAGTATTTT CASSSTRGTTDTQYF . TRBJ2-3 15 TRBV12-3/TRBV12-4 many
TGTGCCAGCAGCCGTTCTAGCGGGAGCACCGGGGAGCTGTTTTTT CASSRSSGSTGELFF TRBD2 TRBJ2-2 15 TRBV27 many
TGCAGTGCTAGAGATGCCCCTAGCGGGAGGGCCACGACGGAGACCCAGTACTTC CSARDAPSGRATTETQYF TRBD2 TRBJ2-5 18 TRBV20-1 many
TGCAGCGTTGAAGATCATAGCGGGGGAGAGCAGTTCTTC CSVEDHSGGEQFF TRBD2 TRBJ2-1 13 TRBV29-1 .
TGCAGTGCACGTCTAGCGGGACGGCAAGAGACCCAGTACTTC CSARLAGRQETQYF TRBD2 TRBJ2-5 14 TRBV20-1 many
TGCGCCAGCAGCTTTGCTAGCGGGAGTAGGTACGAGCAGTACTTC CASSFASGSRYEQYF TRBD2 TRBJ2-7 15 TRBV5-1 many
TGCAGTGCTAGAAATGAACTAGCGGGAGGAGAGACCCAGTACTTC CSARNELAGGETQYF TRBD2 TRBJ2-5 15 TRBV20-1 many
TGCAGTGCTAGTCCAGATGGGACCCAGTACTTC CSASPDGTQYF . TRBJ2-5 11 TRBV20-1 .
TGCAGTCCAGGGGGGGCAGGAATCCTCCCTAGCACAGATACGCAGTATTTT CSPGGAGILPSTDTQYF . TRBJ2-3 17 TRBV20-1 many
TGCGCCAGCAGCTTGCCCAGAGGGACCGCAGATACGCAGTATTTT CASSLPRGTADTQYF . TRBJ2-3 15 TRBV5-1 .